The sequence of this T cell receptor beta chain was determined in a study of T cell changes during pregnancy in multiple sclerosis. Using immunoSEQ multiplex PCR, the repertoire was profiled, and TCRdb retains in-frame clones only, with some absent. The table includes tens of thousands of clones, approximately 91% detected once. In germline, CDR1 is SGHNT, CDR2 YENEEA. The V end lost 5 bases, the J end lost 5 bases, and 10 bases lay between the germline ends. The CDR3 consists of 13 residues. Sequenced material: CD4+ T cells from peripheral blood mononuclear cells, taken after pregnancy. This receptor was identified in a female donor in good health, enrolled as a control in a pregnancy study. V is TRBV11-3 and J is TRBJ2-1; tentatively, D is TRBD1 (5 bases). CDR3 residues: CASSAYRNNEQFF. DNA for the CDR3: TGTGCCAGCAGCGCCTACAGGAACAATGAGCAGTTCTTC.